This section outlines one TCR beta chain sequence together with its context. Per the original methods: How many nucleated cells were present was estimated from reference gene primer amplification. Only in-frame clones appear in the TCRdb table, and some are missing; sequencing was by immunoSEQ multiplex PCR. The V and J calls and clone size were taken over from that table, and D and trimming were inferred from the DNA. The sample shows about 150,000 clones, around 80% of them seen only once. Trimming at V came to 2 bases and at J to 3 bases, leaving 15 bases not matched to a gene. This CDR3 is built from 19 residues. This specimen belongs to a study of blood T cell repertoires in COVID-19. At the level of the study: Spain, Italy and the United States supplied samples that represented acute and convalescent COVID-19. In each case, the material was cDNA or gDNA derived from T cells, B-cell-depleted T cells, or PBMCs.

The chain joins TRBV23-1 to TRBJ1-2; TRBD1 aligns across 10 bases. TRBV23-1 is identified as an open reading frame with a role that is uncertain. The sequenced sample was peripheral blood. This receptor was obtained from a woman between 45 and 60 years old with acute or convalescent COVID-19. This chain's CDR3 is CASSQRYPFGTGDYYGYTF. The CDR3 coding sequence is TGCGCCAGCAGTCAACGATACCCCTTCGGGACAGGGGATTACTATGGCTACACCTTC.